A single sample gave rise to the 5 T cell receptor beta chains below, sequenced in a study of blood T cell repertoires in COVID-19. The assay was immunoSEQ multiplex PCR, and TCRdb's table has in-frame clones only and misses some. The sample contains 130,000 to 150,000 clones, roughly 80% of which appear only once. Sequenced input: peripheral blood. Receptor source: a middle-aged woman with active or convalescent COVID-19.

The chain recombines TRBV5-4 with TRBJ2-5; 10 nucleotides agree with TRBD1. CDR1 is SGHNT, CDR2 YYREEE, per germline (reference sequence). After removal of 4 bases from V and 4 bases from J, the junction contained 7 bases not matched to a gene. CDR3 length: 15 residues. The CDR3 loop reads CASSAGQGIIETQYF. For the CDR3, the DNA is TGTGCCAGCAGCGCGGGACAGGGGATAATAGAGACCCAGTACTTC.

The chain couples TRBV2 to TRBJ1-2, with 9 bases identical to TRBD1. The germline V gene encodes CDR1 SNHLY and CDR2 FYNNEI. V shed 4 bases and J 7 bases; nucleotides not matched to a gene: 7. The length of the CDR3 is 14 residues. DNA of the CDR3: TGTGCCAGCAGTGTTGACAGGGGGACAGGTGGCTACACCTTC. Amino acids: CASSVDRGTGGYTF.

This CDR3 reads CASRSTGLPDQPQHF. CDR3 bases: TGTGCCAGCAGGTCGACAGGTTTACCGGATCAGCCCCAGCATTTT. V gene TRBV5-5 combines with J gene TRBJ1-5; possible D gene TRBD1, 6 bases. The length of the CDR3 is 15 residues. Trimming removed 5 bases at V and 5 bases at J, with 17 bases between. Germline V gives CDR1 SGHKS, CDR2 YYEKEE (reference sequence). Together with reference TRBV5-5 and TRBJ1-5, the CDR3 gives the full variable domain: DAGVTQSPTHLIKTRGQQVTLRCSPISGHKSVSWYQQVLGQGPQFIFQYYEKEERGRGNFPDRFSARQFPNYSSELNVNALLLGDSALYLCASRSTGLPDQPQHFGDGTRLSIL.

CDR3 nucleotides: TGTGCTAGTGGTTTGAGCTTCCAAGAGACCCAGTACTTC. Protein: CASGLSFQETQYF. The genes are TRBV12-5 and TRBJ2-5, with D hard to call. Trimming removed 2 bases from V and 1 base from J, with 5 bases in between. Germline values: CDR1 LGHNT, CDR2 FRNRAP. This CDR3 region has 13 residues.

The rearrangement links TRBV19 to TRBJ1-2; D is uncertain. This CDR3 is 15 amino acids long. V dropped 9 bases and J dropped 1 base, with 18 bases sitting between them. Germline values: CDR1 LNHDA, CDR2 SQIVND (reference sequence). The CDR3 reads CASQRVALGNYGYTF. CDR3 DNA: TGTGCCAGCCAAAGAGTTGCCCTTGGTAACTATGGCTACACCTTC.